This paragraph covers one T cell receptor (beta chain) sequence. This sample was taken from a study of blood T cell repertoires in COVID-19. Study-wide context: COVID-19 samples, acute and convalescent, were from the United States, Italy and Spain. The analysed material was cDNA or gDNA that came from T cells, B-cell-depleted T cells, or PBMCs.

How the authors handled the data: From reference gene primer amplification, estimates of nucleated cell counts were derived. The method was immunoSEQ multiplex PCR; TCRdb's version includes in-frame clones alone and lacks a portion of them. That table supplies the V and J calls and clone size; D and trimming were determined from the DNA. The repertoire holds approximately 150,000 clones, with 70% to 90% as singletons. Seattle's enrolled individuals joined amid active infection and were then monitored longitudinally. Germline V CDR1 and CDR2: SGHRS, YFSETQ. The V and J ends lost 0 bases and 5 bases respectively, with 15 bases between them. The CDR3 length is 15 residues.

The receptor's source is an elderly woman with COVID-19, enrolled during active disease. The specimen was peripheral blood. This chain connects TRBV5-1 to TRBJ2-7; the D gene is possibly TRBD2 (6 bases). CDR3 in DNA: TGCGCCAGCAGCTTGGGGGCGGGATTGTTCGACGAGCAGTACTTC. Translation gives CASSLGAGLFDEQYF. The full variable domain, rest sourced from reference TRBV5-1 and TRBJ2-7, is KAGVTQTPRYLIKTRGQQVTLSCSPISGHRSVSWYQQTPGQGLQFLFEYFSETQRNKGNFPGRFSGRQFSNSRSEMNVSTLELGDSALYLCASSLGAGLFDEQYFGPGTRLTVT.